The clone carrying this T cell receptor (beta chain) was seen at least ten times. Its antigen is unknown. The record originates from a study of T-cell memory formation after mild COVID-19. Study summary: Clustering of TCRs was largely donor specific.

In TCRdb, the 5' RACE reads were re-called with MiXCR into one record per CDR3 protein. Of hundreds of thousands of distinct CDR3 sequences in the sample, roughly 15% are singletons; the top ten hold 2.1%. Study results and caveats: Pre-infection memory already had some responding clones, implying cross-reactive memory joined. Contracting CD4+ clones lay largely in CM and EM, with CD8+ ones residing in EMRA. The SARS-CoV-2 specificity of second-wave clones reaching peak at day 37 remained unverified.

Trimming cost V 0 bases and J 2 bases, with 4 bases left between them. CDR3 size: 13 residues. The germline gives CDR1 MGHRA, CDR2 YSYEKL. Specimen: PBMCs or a T cell subset sorted from them (not recorded which). The chain couples TRBV4-1 to TRBJ2-5; D uncertain. This TCR was recovered from an adult woman who had mild COVID-19 (a few samples of this study predate the infection). Cell type and time point are not known. CDR3 coding DNA: TGCGCCAGCAGCCAAGAGCGACAAGAGACCCAGTACTTC. This gives the protein CASSQERQETQYF.